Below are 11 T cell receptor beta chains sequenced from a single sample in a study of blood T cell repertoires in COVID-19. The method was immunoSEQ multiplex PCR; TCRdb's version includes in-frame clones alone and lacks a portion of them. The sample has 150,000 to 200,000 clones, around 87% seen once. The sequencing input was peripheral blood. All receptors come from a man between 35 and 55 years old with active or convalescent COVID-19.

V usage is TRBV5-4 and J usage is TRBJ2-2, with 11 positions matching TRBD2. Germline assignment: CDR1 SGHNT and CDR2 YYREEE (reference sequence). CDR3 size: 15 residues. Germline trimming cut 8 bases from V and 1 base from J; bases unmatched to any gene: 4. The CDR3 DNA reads TGTGCCAGTACAACTAGCGGGGGGAACACCGGGGAGCTGTTTTTT. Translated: CASTTSGGNTGELFF.

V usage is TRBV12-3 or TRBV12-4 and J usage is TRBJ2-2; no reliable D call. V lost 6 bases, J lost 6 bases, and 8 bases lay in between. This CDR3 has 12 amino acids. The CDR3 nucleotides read TGTGCCAGCAGACAAACCCCCGGGGAGCTGTTTTTT. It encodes CASRQTPGELFF.

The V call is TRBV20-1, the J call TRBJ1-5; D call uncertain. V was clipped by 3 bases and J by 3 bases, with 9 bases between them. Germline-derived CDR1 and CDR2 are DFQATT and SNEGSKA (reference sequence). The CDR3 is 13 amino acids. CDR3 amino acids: CSASREINQPQHF. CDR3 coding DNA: TGCAGTGCTAGTCGGGAAATCAATCAGCCCCAGCATTTT.

The DNA for the CDR3 is TGTGCCAGCAGCTCGGGACAGCCTAATGAAAAACTGTTTTTT. Protein: CASSSGQPNEKLFF. The chain has TRBV7-8 and TRBJ1-4; 7 bases are shared with TRBD1. The ends lost 4 bases at V and 3 bases at J; junction bases unmatched: 2. Germline loops: CDR1 SGHVS, CDR2 FQNEAQ. CDR3 length: 14 amino acids.

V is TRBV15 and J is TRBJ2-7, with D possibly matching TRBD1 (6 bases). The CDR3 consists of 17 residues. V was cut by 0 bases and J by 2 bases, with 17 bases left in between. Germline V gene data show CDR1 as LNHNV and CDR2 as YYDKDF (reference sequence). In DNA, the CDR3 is TGTGCCACCAGCAGAGATTTAGGGACACCAATGACCTACGAGCAGTACTTC. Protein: CATSRDLGTPMTYEQYF.

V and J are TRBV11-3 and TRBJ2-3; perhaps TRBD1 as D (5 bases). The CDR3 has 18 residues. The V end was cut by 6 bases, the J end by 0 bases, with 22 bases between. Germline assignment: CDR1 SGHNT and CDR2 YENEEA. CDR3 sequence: CASSFKGVSTLSTDTQYF. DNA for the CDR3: TGTGCCAGCAGTTTTAAAGGGGTCAGCACCCTTAGCACAGATACGCAGTATTTT.

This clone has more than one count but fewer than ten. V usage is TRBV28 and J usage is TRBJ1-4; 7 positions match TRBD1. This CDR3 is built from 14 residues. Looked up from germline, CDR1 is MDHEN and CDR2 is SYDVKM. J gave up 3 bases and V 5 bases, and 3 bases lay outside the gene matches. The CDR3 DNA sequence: TGTGCCAGCAGTGTGACAGGGCCTAATGAAAAACTGTTTTTT. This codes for CASSVTGPNEKLFF.

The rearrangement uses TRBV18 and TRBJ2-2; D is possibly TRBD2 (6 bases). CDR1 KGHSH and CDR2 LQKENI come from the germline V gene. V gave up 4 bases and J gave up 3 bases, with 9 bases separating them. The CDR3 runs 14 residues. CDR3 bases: TGTGCCAGCTCACATGGGGACTACACCGGGGAGCTGTTTTTT. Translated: CASSHGDYTGELFF.

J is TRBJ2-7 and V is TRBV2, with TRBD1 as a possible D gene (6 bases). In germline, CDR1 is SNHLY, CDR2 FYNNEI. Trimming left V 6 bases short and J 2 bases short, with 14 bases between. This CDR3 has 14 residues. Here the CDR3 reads CASRWTEQTYEQYF. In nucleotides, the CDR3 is TGTGCCAGCAGATGGACAGAGCAAACCTACGAGCAGTACTTC.

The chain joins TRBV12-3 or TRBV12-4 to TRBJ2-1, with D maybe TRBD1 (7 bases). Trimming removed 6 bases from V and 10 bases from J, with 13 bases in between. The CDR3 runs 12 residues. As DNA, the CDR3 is TGTGCCAGCAGCTCAGGGGGGTGGGAGCAGTTCTTC. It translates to CASSSGGWEQFF.

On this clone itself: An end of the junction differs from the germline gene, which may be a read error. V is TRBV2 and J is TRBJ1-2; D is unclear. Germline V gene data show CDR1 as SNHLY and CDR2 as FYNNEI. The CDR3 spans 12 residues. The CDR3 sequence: CTSEGANYGYTF. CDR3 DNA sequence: TGTACCAGCGAGGGAGCTAACTATGGCTACACCTTC.